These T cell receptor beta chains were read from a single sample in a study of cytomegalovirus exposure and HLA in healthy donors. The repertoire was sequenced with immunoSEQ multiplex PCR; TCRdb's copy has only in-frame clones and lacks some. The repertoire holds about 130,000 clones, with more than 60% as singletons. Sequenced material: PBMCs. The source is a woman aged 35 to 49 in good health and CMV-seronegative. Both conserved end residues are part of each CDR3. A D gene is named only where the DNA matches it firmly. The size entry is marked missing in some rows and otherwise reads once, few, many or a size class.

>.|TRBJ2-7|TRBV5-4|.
CASSPSAAGLPSYEQYF
TGTGCCAGCAGCCCCTCTGCCGCGGGCTTACCCTCCTACGAGCAGTACTTC
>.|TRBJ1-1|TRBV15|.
CATSRGNRATEAFF
TGTGCCACCAGCAGAGGGAACAGGGCCACTGAAGCTTTCTTT
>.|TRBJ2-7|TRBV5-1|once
CASSLITQTYEQYF
TGCGCCAGCAGCTTGATTACACAGACCTACGAGCAGTACTTC
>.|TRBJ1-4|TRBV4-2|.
CASSLGNNEKLFF
TGTGCCAGCAGCCTGGGCAATAATGAAAAACTGTTTTTT
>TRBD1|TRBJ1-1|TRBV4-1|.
CASSQGDRDTEAFF
TGCGCCAGCAGCCAGGGGGACAGGGACACTGAAGCTTTCTTT
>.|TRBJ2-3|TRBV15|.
CATSSADTGTDTQYF
TGTGCCACCAGCAGTGCGGACACCGGCACAGATACGCAGTATTTT
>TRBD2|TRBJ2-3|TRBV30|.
CAWGSGMTDTQYF
TGTGCCTGGGGTAGCGGGATGACAGATACGCAGTATTTT
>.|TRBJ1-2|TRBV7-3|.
CASSPSTGLENGYTF
TGTGCCAGCAGCCCCTCGACAGGTTTGGAGAATGGCTACACCTTC
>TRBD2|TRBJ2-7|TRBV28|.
CASSFGLAGRREQYF
TGTGCCAGCAGTTTTGGGCTAGCGGGGCGTCGTGAGCAGTACTTC
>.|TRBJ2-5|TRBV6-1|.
CASKGGGQETQYF
TGTGCCAGCAAAGGGGGTGGCCAAGAGACCCAGTACTTC
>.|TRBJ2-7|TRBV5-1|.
CASSLGNQGYEQYF
TGCGCCAGCAGCTTGGGAAACCAGGGATACGAGCAGTACTTC
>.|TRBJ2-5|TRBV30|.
CAWSPGPTGTQYF
TGTGCCTGGAGTCCGGGTCCGACGGGGACCCAGTACTTC
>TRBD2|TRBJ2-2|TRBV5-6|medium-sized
CASSPGLAGSTGELFF
TGTGCCAGCAGCCCGGGACTAGCGGGGAGCACCGGGGAGCTGTTTTTT
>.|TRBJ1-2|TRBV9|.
CASSEGGYGYTF
TGTGCCAGCAGCGAGGGGGGGTATGGCTACACCTTC
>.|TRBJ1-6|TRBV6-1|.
CASGLEGGYNSPLHF
TGTGCCAGCGGGTTGGAAGGAGGTTATAATTCACCCCTCCACTTT
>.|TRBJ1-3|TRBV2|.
CASILFVGSGNTIYF
TGTGCCAGCATCCTATTTGTTGGCTCTGGAAACACCATATATTTT
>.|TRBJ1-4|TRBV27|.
CASSRRLGLDEKLFF
TGTGCCAGCAGTAGAAGACTAGGGTTGGATGAAAAACTGTTTTTT
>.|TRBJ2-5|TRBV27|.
CASSLAGAAIETQYF
TGTGCCAGCAGTTTAGCTGGGGCAGCTATAGAGACCCAGTACTTC
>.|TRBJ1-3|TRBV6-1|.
CASSALASENTIYF
TGTGCCAGCAGTGCGCTGGCCTCGGAGAACACCATATATTTT
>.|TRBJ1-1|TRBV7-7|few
CASSSPTLNTEAFF
TGTGCCAGCAGCTCCCCTACCCTGAACACTGAAGCTTTCTTT
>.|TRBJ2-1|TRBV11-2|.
CASSFLPHQREQFF
TGTGCCAGCAGCTTCCTCCCCCACCAGCGGGAGCAGTTCTTC
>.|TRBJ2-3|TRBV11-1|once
CASSSFRGAPDTQYF
TGTGCCAGCAGCTCGTTTCGCGGCGCTCCAGATACGCAGTATTTT
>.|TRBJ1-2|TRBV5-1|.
CASRGGTNYGYTF
TGCGCCAGCAGGGGAGGGACTAACTATGGCTACACCTTC
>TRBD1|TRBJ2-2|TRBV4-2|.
CASSQVTGTGFSGELFF
TGTGCCAGCAGCCAAGTAACCGGGACAGGATTTTCCGGGGAGCTGTTTTTT
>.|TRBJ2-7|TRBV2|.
CASRLLQESYEQYF
TGTGCCAGCAGGCTACTACAGGAGTCCTACGAGCAGTACTTC
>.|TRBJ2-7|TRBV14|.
CASSHVAEYEQYF
TGTGCCAGCAGCCATGTTGCGGAATACGAGCAGTACTTC
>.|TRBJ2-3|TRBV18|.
CASSTSPGADTQYF
TGTGCCAGCTCTACCTCTCCAGGCGCAGATACGCAGTATTTT
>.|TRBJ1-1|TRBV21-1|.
CASGGQGNTEAFF
TGTGCCAGTGGAGGACAGGGGAACACTGAAGCTTTCTTT
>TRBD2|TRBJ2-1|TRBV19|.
CASMEREHNEQFF
TGTGCCAGTATGGAGCGGGAGCACAATGAGCAGTTCTTC
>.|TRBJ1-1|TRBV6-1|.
CASTDSFKTEAFF
TGTGCCAGCACGGACAGTTTTAAGACTGAAGCTTTCTTT
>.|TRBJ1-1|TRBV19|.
CASRSTVWGRAFF
TGTGCCAGTAGATCGACAGTTTGGGGGCGTGCTTTCTTT
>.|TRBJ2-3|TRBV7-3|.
CASSYQGGSTDTQYF
TGTGCCAGCAGCTACCAGGGAGGCTCGACAGATACGCAGTATTTT
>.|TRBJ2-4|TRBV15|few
CATSSQVVRDIQYF
TGTGCCACCAGCAGCCAAGTAGTACGAGACATTCAGTACTTC
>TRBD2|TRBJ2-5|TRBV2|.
CASSRGGSGGVQETQYF
TGTGCCAGCAGTCGAGGGGGTAGCGGGGGGGTCCAAGAGACCCAGTACTTC
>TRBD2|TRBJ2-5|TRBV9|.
CASSVVGTREEAQYF
TGTGCCAGCAGCGTAGTCGGGACTAGGGAGGAGGCCCAGTACTTC
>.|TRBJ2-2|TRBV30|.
CAWRRGQNTGELFF
TGTGCCTGGAGAAGGGGCCAGAACACCGGGGAGCTGTTTTTT
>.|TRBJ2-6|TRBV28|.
CASSFTSGANGLTF
TGTGCCAGCAGTTTCACCTCTGGGGCCAACGGCCTGACTTTC
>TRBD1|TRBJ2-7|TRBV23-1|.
CASSQPTIDRVPYEQYF
TGCGCCAGCAGTCAGCCGACGATCGACAGGGTCCCCTACGAGCAGTACTTC
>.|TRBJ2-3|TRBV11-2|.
CASSLRTDTQYF
TGTGCCAGCAGCTTACGGACAGATACGCAGTATTTT
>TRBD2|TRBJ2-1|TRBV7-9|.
CASSFTSGSYNEQFF
TGTGCCAGCAGCTTTACTAGCGGCTCCTACAATGAGCAGTTCTTC
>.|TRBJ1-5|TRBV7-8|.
CASSLGPGSIVNQPQHF
TGTGCCAGCAGCTTAGGTCCAGGCAGTATAGTCAATCAGCCCCAGCATTTT
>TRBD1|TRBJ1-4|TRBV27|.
CASSAAGTGRLTNEKLFF
TGTGCCAGCAGCGCAGCGGGGACAGGGAGGTTAACTAATGAAAAACTGTTTTTT
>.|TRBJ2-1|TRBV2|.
CASRDDRPGNNEQFF
TGTGCCAGCAGAGACGACAGGCCAGGCAACAATGAGCAGTTCTTC
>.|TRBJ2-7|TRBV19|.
CASSTALGSSYEQYF
TGTGCCAGTAGTACGGCGCTAGGGAGCTCCTACGAGCAGTACTTC
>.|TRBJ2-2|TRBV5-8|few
CASRTDIHRNTGELFF
TGTGCCAGCAGAACGGACATACATAGGAACACCGGGGAGCTGTTTTTT
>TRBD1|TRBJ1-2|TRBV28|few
CASSPGQGPNYGYTF
TGTGCCAGCAGCCCAGGACAGGGACCTAACTATGGTTACACCTTC
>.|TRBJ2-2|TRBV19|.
CASSAGAGELFF
TGTGCCAGTAGTGCAGGGGCCGGGGAGCTGTTTTTT
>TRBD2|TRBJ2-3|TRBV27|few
CASSSQRGGDTQYF
TGTGCCAGCAGTTCCCAGCGGGGAGGAGATACGCAGTATTTT
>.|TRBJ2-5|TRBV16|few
CASSQSGRKETQYF
TGTGCCAGCAGCCAATCGGGGCGGAAAGAGACCCAGTACTTC
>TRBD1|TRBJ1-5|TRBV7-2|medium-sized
CASRQGQNQPQHF
TGTGCCAGTAGACAGGGCCAAAATCAGCCCCAGCATTTT